This TCR beta chain was sequenced for a study of T cell responses to AZD1222 COVID-19 vaccine. The data were produced by immunoSEQ multiplex PCR, yet TCRdb's version contains in-frame clones alone and is incomplete. The sample carries approximately 150,000 clones, approximately 87% recorded once. This receptor was obtained from an adult who received the AZD1222 COVID-19 vaccine. The specimen comprised peripheral blood, sampled 28 days after the second AZD1222 dose.

The CDR3 DNA sequence: TGTGCCAGCAGCCCGACAGGTTCTTTTTATAATTCACCCCTCCACTTT. Protein sequence: CASSPTGSFYNSPLHF. The rearrangement links TRBV7-9 to TRBJ1-6, with a possible D match to TRBD1 (6 bases). Germline CDR1 SEHNR, CDR2 FQNEAQ (reference sequence). Trimming took 5 bases from V and 4 from J, leaving 15 bases between them. This CDR3 contains 16 residues.